Listed here is a single TCR beta chain. Its antigen is unidentified. Amplification by 5'RACE using constant-segment primers produced TCR alpha and TCR beta cDNA libraries that carried sample barcodes and UMIs. TCRdb reanalysed the 5' RACE reads using MiXCR and keeps one entry per CDR3 protein. This sample carries approximately 150,000 distinct CDR3 sequences, over 10% of them seen once, and the ten largest clones take roughly 3.3%. The CDR3 sequence is 13 residues long. With V trimmed by 7 bases and J by 4 bases, 8 bases remained unmatched. Germline V gene data show CDR1 as SQVTM and CDR2 as ANQGSEA. This specimen belongs to a study of T-cell memory formation after mild COVID-19. Findings and limits, study-wide: Still unconfirmed is whether the second-wave clones peaking on day 37 recognized SARS-CoV-2. Memory sampled before infection contained some responding clones, suggesting cross-reactive memory joined.

Source material: PBMCs or a T cell subset sorted from them (not recorded which). V is TRBV29-1 and J is TRBJ2-5; the match to TRBD2 covers 8 bases. This receptor was taken from a man younger than 35 who had mild COVID-19 (a few samples of this study predate the infection). Cell type and time point are not known. Written as DNA, the CDR3 is TGCAGCGGATCCATTGCGGGGGGAGAGACCCAGTACTTC. It yields the protein CSGSIAGGETQYF. The full variable domain, with the rest looked up from reference TRBV29-1 and TRBJ2-5, is SAVISQKPSRDICQRGTSLTIQCQVDSQVTMMFWYRQQPGQSLTLIATANQGSEATYESGFVIDKFPISRPNLTFSTLTVSNMSPEDSSIYLCSGSIAGGETQYFGPGTRLLVL.